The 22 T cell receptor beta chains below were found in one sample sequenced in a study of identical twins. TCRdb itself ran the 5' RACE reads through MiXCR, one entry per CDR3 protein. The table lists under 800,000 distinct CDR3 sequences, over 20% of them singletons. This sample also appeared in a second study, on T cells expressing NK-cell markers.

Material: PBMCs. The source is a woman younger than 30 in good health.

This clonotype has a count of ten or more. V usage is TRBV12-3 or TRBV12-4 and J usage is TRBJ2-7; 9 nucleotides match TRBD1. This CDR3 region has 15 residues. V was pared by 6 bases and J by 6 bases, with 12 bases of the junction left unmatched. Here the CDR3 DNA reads TGTGCCAGCAGCCCCCGGACAGGGGCGGGGAGCGAGCAGTACTTC. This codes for CASSPRTGAGSEQYF.

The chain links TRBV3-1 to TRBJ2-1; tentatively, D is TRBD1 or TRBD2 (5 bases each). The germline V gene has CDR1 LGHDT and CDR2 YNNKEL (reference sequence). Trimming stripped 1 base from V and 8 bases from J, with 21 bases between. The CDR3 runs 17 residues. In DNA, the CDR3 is TGTGCCAGCAGCCAAGTATTGGGGGAACGGGATGGCTATGAGCAGTTCTTC. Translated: CASSQVLGERDGYEQFF.

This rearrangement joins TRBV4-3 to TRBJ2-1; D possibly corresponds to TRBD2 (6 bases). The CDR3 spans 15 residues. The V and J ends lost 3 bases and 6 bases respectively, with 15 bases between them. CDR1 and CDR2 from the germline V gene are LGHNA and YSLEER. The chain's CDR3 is CASSQGLKTLNEQFF. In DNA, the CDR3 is TGCGCCAGCAGCCAGGGACTGAAAACCCTCAATGAGCAGTTCTTC.

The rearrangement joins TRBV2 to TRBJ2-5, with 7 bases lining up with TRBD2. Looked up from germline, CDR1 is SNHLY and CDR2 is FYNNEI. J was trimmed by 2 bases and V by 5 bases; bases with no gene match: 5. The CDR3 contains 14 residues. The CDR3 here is CASSKTSEQETQYF. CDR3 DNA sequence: TGTGCCAGCAGTAAAACTAGCGAGCAAGAGACCCAGTACTTC.

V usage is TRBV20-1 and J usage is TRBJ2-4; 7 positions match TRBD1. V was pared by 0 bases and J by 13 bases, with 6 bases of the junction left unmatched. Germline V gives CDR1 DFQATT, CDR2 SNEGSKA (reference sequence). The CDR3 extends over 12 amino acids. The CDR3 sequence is CSAREETGLQYF. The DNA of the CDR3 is TGCAGTGCTAGAGAAGAGACAGGGTTACAGTACTTC.

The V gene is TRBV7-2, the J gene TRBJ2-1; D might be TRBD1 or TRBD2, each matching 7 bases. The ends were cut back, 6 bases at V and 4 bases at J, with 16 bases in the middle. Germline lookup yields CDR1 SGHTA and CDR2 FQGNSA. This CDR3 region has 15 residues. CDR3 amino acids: CASRAPGGGYNEQFF. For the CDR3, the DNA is TGTGCCAGCAGGGCCCCAGGGGGGGGTTACAATGAGCAGTTCTTC.

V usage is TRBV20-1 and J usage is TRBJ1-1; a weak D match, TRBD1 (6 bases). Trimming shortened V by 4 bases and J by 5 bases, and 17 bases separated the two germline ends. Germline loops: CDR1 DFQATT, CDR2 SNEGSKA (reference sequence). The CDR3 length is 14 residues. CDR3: CSAKGGGGGTEAFF. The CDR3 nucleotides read TGCAGTGCTAAAGGGGGGGGAGGGGGAACTGAAGCTTTCTTT.

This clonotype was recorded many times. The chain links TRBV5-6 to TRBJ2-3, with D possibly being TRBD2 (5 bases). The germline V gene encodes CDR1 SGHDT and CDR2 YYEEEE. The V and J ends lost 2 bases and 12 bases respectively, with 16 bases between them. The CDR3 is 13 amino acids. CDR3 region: CASSFLVPPSQYF. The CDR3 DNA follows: TGTGCCAGCAGCTTTTTAGTCCCACCTAGCCAGTATTTT.

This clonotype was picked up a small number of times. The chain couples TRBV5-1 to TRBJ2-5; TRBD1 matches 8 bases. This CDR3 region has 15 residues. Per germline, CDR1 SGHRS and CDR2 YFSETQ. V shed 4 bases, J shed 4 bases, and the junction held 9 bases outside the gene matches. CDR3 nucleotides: TGCGCCAGCAGCCTCGACAGGGGCAATCGAGAGACCCAGTACTTC. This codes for CASSLDRGNRETQYF.

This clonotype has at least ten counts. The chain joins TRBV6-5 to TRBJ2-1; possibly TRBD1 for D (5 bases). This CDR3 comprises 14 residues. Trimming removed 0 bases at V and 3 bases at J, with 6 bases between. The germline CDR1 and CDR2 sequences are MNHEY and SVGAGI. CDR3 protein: CASSYSTVYNEQFF. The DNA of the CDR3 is TGTGCCAGCAGTTACTCGACAGTCTACAATGAGCAGTTCTTC.

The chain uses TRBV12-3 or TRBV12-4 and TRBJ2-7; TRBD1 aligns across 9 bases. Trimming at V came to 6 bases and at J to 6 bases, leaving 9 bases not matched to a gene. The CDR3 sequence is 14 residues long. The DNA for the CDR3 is TGTGCCAGCAGGCCGGGACAGGGATCCCTCGAGCAGTACTTC. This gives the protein CASRPGQGSLEQYF.

CDR3 DNA: TGTGCCAGCAGCTTGTTCTCCCGGGCGGTAAACACCGGGGAGCTGTTTTTT. It is translated as CASSLFSRAVNTGELFF. The J gene is TRBJ2-2, the V gene TRBV5-6; D remains ambiguous. Between the trimmed V and J ends, which lost 1 base and 2 bases, there was a span of 15 bases. CDR3 length: 17 residues. The germline gives CDR1 SGHDT, CDR2 YYEEEE.

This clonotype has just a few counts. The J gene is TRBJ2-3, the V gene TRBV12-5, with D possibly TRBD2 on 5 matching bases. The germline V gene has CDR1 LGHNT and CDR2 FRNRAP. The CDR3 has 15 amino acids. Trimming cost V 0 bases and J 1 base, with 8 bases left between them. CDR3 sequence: CASGLVAEGTDTQYF. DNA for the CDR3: TGTGCTAGTGGTTTGGTAGCGGAGGGCACAGATACGCAGTATTTT.

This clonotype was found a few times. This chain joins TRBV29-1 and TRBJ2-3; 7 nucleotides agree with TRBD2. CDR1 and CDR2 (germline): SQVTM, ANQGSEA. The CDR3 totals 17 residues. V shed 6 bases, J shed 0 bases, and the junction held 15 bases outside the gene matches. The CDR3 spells CSVAPAFGRESTDTQYF. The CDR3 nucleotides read TGCAGCGTCGCCCCCGCCTTTGGGCGGGAGAGCACAGATACGCAGTATTTT.

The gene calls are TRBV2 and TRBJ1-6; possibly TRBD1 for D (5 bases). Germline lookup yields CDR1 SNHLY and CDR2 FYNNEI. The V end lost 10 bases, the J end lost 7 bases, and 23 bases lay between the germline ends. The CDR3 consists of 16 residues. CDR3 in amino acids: CATQGPPAGLNSPLHF. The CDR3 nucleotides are TGTGCCACCCAGGGCCCCCCCGCAGGTCTCAATTCACCCCTCCACTTT.

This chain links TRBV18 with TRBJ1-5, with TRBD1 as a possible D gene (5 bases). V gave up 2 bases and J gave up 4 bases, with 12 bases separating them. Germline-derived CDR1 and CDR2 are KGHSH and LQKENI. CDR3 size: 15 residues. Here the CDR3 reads CASSPDAGRNQPQHF. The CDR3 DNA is TGTGCCAGCTCACCAGACGCAGGGAGGAATCAGCCCCAGCATTTT.

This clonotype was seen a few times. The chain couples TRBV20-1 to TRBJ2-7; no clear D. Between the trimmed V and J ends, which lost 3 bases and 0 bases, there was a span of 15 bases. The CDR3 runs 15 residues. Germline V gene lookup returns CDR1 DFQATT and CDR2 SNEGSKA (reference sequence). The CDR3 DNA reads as TGCAGTGCTAGCCCCCATGGCCGAAGCTCCTACGAGCAGTACTTC. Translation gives CSASPHGRSSYEQYF.

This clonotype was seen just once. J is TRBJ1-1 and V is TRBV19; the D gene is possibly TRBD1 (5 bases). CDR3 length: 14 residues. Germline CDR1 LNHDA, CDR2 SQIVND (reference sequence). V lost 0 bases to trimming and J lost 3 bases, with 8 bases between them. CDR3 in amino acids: CASSIDWGHTEAFF. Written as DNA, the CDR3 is TGTGCCAGTAGTATAGATTGGGGACACACTGAAGCTTTCTTT.

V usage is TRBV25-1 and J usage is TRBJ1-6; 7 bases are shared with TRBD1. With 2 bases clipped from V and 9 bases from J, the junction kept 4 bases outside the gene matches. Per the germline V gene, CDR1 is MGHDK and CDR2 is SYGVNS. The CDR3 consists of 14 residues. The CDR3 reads CASSEDRVFSPLHF. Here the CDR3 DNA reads TGTGCCAGCAGTGAAGACAGGGTATTTTCACCCCTCCACTTT. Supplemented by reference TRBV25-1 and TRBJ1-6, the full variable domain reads EADIYQTPRYLVIGTGKKITLECSQTMGHDKMYWYQQDPGMELHLIHYSYGVNSTEKGDLSSESTVSRIRTEHFPLTLESARPSHTSQYLCASSEDRVFSPLHFGNGTRLTVT.

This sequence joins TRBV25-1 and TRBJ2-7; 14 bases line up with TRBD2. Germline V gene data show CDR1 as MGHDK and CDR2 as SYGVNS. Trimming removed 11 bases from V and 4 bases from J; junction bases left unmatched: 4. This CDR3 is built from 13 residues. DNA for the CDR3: TGTGCCCCGACTAGCGGGGGGGCTTACGAGCAGTACTTC. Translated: CAPTSGGAYEQYF.

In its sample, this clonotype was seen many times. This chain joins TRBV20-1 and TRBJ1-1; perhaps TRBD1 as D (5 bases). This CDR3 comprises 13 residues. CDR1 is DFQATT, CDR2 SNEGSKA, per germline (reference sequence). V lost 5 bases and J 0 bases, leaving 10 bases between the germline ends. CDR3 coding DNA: TGCAGTGCTCCCAGGGCCATGAACACTGAAGCTTTCTTT. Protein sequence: CSAPRAMNTEAFF.

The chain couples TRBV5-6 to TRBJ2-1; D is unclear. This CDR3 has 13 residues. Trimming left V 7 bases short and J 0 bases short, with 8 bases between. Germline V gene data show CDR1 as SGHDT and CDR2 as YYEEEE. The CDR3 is CASGQASYNEQFF. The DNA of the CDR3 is TGTGCCAGCGGTCAGGCCTCCTACAATGAGCAGTTCTTC. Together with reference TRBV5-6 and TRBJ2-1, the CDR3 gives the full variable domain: DAGVTQSPTHLIKTRGQQVTLRCSPKSGHDTVSWYQQALGQGPQFIFQYYEEEERQRGNFPDRFSGHQFPNYSSELNVNALLLGDSALYLCASGQASYNEQFFGPGTRLTVL.